This is a list of T cell receptor beta chains from one sample in a study of T cell changes during pregnancy in multiple sclerosis. Some clones are missing from TCRdb's copy, which holds only in-frame ones; the method was immunoSEQ multiplex PCR. The table includes 70,000 to 75,000 clones, 85% to 95% detected once. Material: peripheral blood, obtained in the second trimester of pregnancy. These receptors all stem from a female donor in good health, enrolled as a control in a pregnancy study. Each CDR3 is given with its conserved first and last residue. The D gene is left open where the match is weak.

v_call | d_call | cdr3_aa
TRBV4-3 | - | CASSHLLAGNTIYF
TRBV5-6 | - | CASSLAGGQSYGYTF
TRBV19 | - | CASSRGTNYYNSPLHF
TRBV7-9 | TRBD1 | CASSPRGQASYEQYF
TRBV27 | TRBD1 | CASAGAGGPYEQYF
TRBV7-2 | TRBD1 | CASSSDRVETQYF
TRBV18 | TRBD2 | CASSPPTSVGDTQYF
TRBV5-4 | TRBD2 | CASSLVPSGGRRETQYF
TRBV30 | TRBD2 | CAWQAGGRWIYEQYF
TRBV20-1 | - | CSARREETQYF
TRBV4-3 | TRBD1 | CASSQVAGGNTGELFF
TRBV28 | TRBD1 | CASITPLGTEYNEQFF
TRBV9 | - | CASSVRDNEQFF
TRBV10-3 | TRBD2 | CAISGRGTSGGAGEQYF
TRBV7-9 | - | CASSLVGGGANTEAFF
TRBV7-9 | - | CASSFEENTEAFF
TRBV7-8 | TRBD1 | CASSLAVTGLYGYTF
TRBV7-3 | - | CASSLSGSNTGELFF
TRBV7-3 | - | CASSLDNGEAFF
TRBV6-1 | TRBD1 | CASSERGTGYGYTF
TRBV5-1 | TRBD2 | CASSWGLAGGPQETQYF
TRBV5-6 | - | CASSLRPSWRGRSNQPQHF
TRBV29-1 | - | CSVREFKQFF
TRBV4-3 | - | CASSQLALGATGTQYF
TRBV7-9 | - | CASSSTDSDNEKLFF
TRBV6-5 | TRBD1 | CASSPPGGGGDTQYF
TRBV2 | - | CAISLYNEQFF
TRBV7-2 | - | CASRAGIGNSPLHF
TRBV9 | TRBD1 | CASSVLEDRGRGNEKLFF
TRBV11-2 | TRBD1 | CASSFRRGNEQFF
TRBV28 | - | CASSFEGDYEQYF
TRBV7-2 | - | CASSFSAGFSNQPQHF
TRBV11-1 | - | CASSRLRGVAEAFF
TRBV28 | TRBD2 | CALGGGELNTDTQYF
TRBV29-1 | TRBD1 | CSVVSGQGYEQYF
TRBV20-1 | - | CSASRGQPQHF
TRBV11-2 | TRBD1 | CASSQGANTGELFF
TRBV25-1 | - | CASSDRAGSPLHF
TRBV5-6 | - | CASSSTVSGELFF
TRBV7-2 | TRBD2 | CASSLAGGSGANVLTF